The 29 T cell receptor beta chains below all came from one sample that was sequenced in a study of spatial heterogeneity in lung cancer. Stated time point: sample taken at primary tumor resection. In each case, whole RNA from tumor, nontumor lung or frozen PBMC was sequenced unsorted. TCRdb recomputed calls from the 5' RACE reads with MiXCR, one row per CDR3 protein. This sample yields around 74,000 distinct CDR3 sequences, of which 13% are seen a single time; roughly 6.9% belongs to the top ten. This specimen consisted of PBMCs, obtained at surgery. Source of these receptors: a male donor with early-stage non-small cell lung cancer.

This clonotype was seen many times. This chain uses TRBV21-1 with TRBJ1-5; the D segment call TRBD1 is taken from the table without a DNA check. TRBV21-1 is deemed a pseudogene. This CDR3 is built from 16 residues. The DNA for the CDR3 is TGTGCCAGGGGGACAGCCCGAGCCTATAGCAATCAGCCCCAGCATTTT. Residues: CARGTARAYSNQPQHF.

The chain has TRBV20-1 and TRBJ2-7; possibly TRBD1 or TRBD2 for D (5 bases each). Looked up from germline, CDR1 is DFQATT and CDR2 is SNEGSKA (reference sequence). Trimming cost V 6 bases and J 2 bases, with 17 bases left between them. The CDR3 contains 14 residues. The CDR3 DNA follows: TGCAGTGCAGATGGGGCAGGGAGAGCCTACGAGCAGTACTTC. The encoded protein is CSADGAGRAYEQYF.

This chain uses TRBV4-1 with TRBJ2-1; 9 nucleotides agree with TRBD1. J was trimmed by 3 bases and V by 4 bases; bases with no gene match: 4. Per the germline V gene, CDR1 is MGHRA and CDR2 is YSYEKL. CDR3 length: 15 residues. The DNA for the CDR3 is TGCGCCAGCAGCCCAAGGACAGGGGTCTACAATGAGCAGTTCTTC. This sequence encodes CASSPRTGVYNEQFF.

This clonotype occurred many times. CDR3 coding DNA: TGTGCCATCATGAACGCGGCGAACAATGAGCAGTTCTTC. Residues: CAIMNAANNEQFF. V and J are TRBV10-3 and TRBJ2-1, with D hard to call. V gave up 7 bases and J gave up 5 bases, with 12 bases separating them. Germline CDR1 reads ENHRY; CDR2 reads SYGVKD. The CDR3 has 13 residues.

This clonotype has more than one count but fewer than ten. V usage is TRBV9 and J usage is TRBJ2-7; D is possibly TRBD1 or TRBD2 (5 bases each). Germline lookup yields CDR1 SGDLS and CDR2 YYNGEE. Trimming pared 3 bases from V and 5 bases from J, leaving 9 bases between. CDR3 length equals 12 residues. CDR3 protein: CASSGGTHEQYF. CDR3 DNA: TGTGCCAGCAGCGGAGGGACCCACGAGCAGTACTTC.

The chain recombines TRBV15 with TRBJ2-1; D is unclear. This CDR3 has 14 residues. Trimming cost V 0 bases and J 8 bases, with 11 bases left between them. Germline loops: CDR1 LNHNV, CDR2 YYDKDF (reference sequence). The CDR3 nucleotides read TGTGCCACCAGCAGAGATAACTCGGTCGATGAGCAGTTCTTC. Translation: CATSRDNSVDEQFF.

The sample holds a few counts of this clonotype. This rearrangement joins TRBV20-1 to TRBJ1-2, with 7 positions matching TRBD1. This CDR3 spans 14 amino acids. V lost 6 bases to trimming and J lost 3 bases; unmatched junction nucleotides: 10. Germline values: CDR1 DFQATT, CDR2 SNEGSKA (reference sequence). CDR3 nucleotide sequence: TGCAGTGCGCCGGACAGGAAGGGTGACTATGGCTACACCTTC. Encoded protein: CSAPDRKGDYGYTF.

As to this clonotype: Its ends do not fully match the called genes, so a read error is possible. The rearrangement links TRBV6-1 to TRBJ2-3, with D perhaps TRBD2 (6 bases). Germline CDR1 is MNHNS and CDR2 is SASEGT. CDR3 length equals 13 residues. The CDR3 DNA reads as TGTGCGAGCAGTGAAGGAGGGGCAGATACGCAGTATTTT. Its translation: CASSEGGADTQYF.

This clonotype was observed a few times. The V and J genes are TRBV6-5 and TRBJ1-4; 8 bases map to TRBD1. J lost 7 bases, V lost 5 bases, and 3 bases had no gene match. Germline CDR1 is MNHEY and CDR2 is SVGAGI. The CDR3 runs to 13 residues. This CDR3 reads CASSQGAREKLFF. The CDR3 nucleotides read TGTGCCAGCAGTCAGGGGGCGCGTGAAAAACTGTTTTTT.

This clonotype was counted a few times. The CDR3 region has the DNA TGTGCCAGCAGTTTGGGTCAGGGGCTGGGCAATCAGCCCCAGCATTTT. Encoded protein: CASSLGQGLGNQPQHF. This chain connects TRBV12-3 or TRBV12-4 to TRBJ1-5, with D possibly matching TRBD1 (6 bases). V was trimmed by 3 bases and J by 2 bases, leaving 14 bases between them. The CDR3 is made up of 16 amino acids.

V gene TRBV5-1 combines with J gene TRBJ2-1, with 11 nucleotides matching TRBD2. Germline V CDR1 and CDR2: SGHRS, YFSETQ. V gave up 3 bases and J gave up 3 bases; unmatched junction bases: 2. This CDR3 has 15 amino acids. The CDR3 sequence is CASSSGLADYNEQFF. CDR3 nucleotides: TGCGCCAGCAGCTCGGGACTAGCGGACTACAATGAGCAGTTCTTC.

This clonotype occurred once. The V and J genes are TRBV7-2 and TRBJ2-1, with D hard to call. CDR1 and CDR2 (germline): SGHTA, FQGNSA. The CDR3 consists of 13 residues. Trimming pared 5 bases from V and 14 bases from J, leaving 19 bases between. The CDR3 here is CASSPNQPSPKFF. The DNA for the CDR3 is TGTGCCAGCAGCCCGAACCAGCCCTCACCGAAGTTCTTC.

V usage is TRBV11-3 and J usage is TRBJ2-6, with D possibly matching TRBD1 (6 bases). Deletions cut 2 bases from V and 2 bases from J, with 13 bases between. The CDR3 has 17 amino acids. Germline V gene sequence: CDR1 SGHNT, CDR2 YENEEA. In DNA, the CDR3 is TGTGCCAGCAGCTTAATGGTTACAGGGACTGGGGCCAACGTCCTGACTTTC. Translated: CASSLMVTGTGANVLTF.

In this sample, this clonotype turned up many times. The J gene is TRBJ1-5, the V gene TRBV18; TRBD1 agrees at 9 bases. Unmatched junction bases numbered 9, after V lost 3 bases and J lost 6 bases. CDR1 is KGHSH, CDR2 LQKENI, per germline. This CDR3 spans 16 amino acids. CDR3 protein: CASSPSPGQGSQPQHF. In DNA, the CDR3 is TGTGCCAGCTCACCTTCCCCGGGACAGGGAAGTCAGCCCCAGCATTTT.

Ten or more counts support this clonotype. The chain links TRBV6-2 or TRBV6-3 to TRBJ2-7; no clear D. This CDR3 has 16 amino acids. Germline loops: CDR1 MNHEY, CDR2 SVGEGT. V was clipped by 5 bases and J by 2 bases, with 19 bases between them. The DNA for the CDR3 is TGTGCCAGCAGTCGTCCGCTGGCGCAAGCTACCTACGAGCAGTACTTC. Its translation is CASSRPLAQATYEQYF.

Only a few counts were recorded for this clonotype. This chain uses TRBV25-1 with TRBJ2-7; maybe TRBD1 (6 bases). V dropped 4 bases and J dropped 2 bases, with 12 bases sitting between them. The CDR3 is 14 residues long. CDR1 is MGHDK, CDR2 SYGVNS, per germline. The CDR3 region is CASSAYRVPYEQYF. CDR3 DNA sequence: TGTGCCAGCAGTGCCTACAGGGTTCCCTACGAGCAGTACTTC.

This clonotype was counted many times. The rearrangement uses TRBV3-1 and TRBJ2-3; 7 bases map to TRBD2. The V segment lost 5 bases and the J segment 0 bases; nucleotides outside the gene matches: 8. CDR3 size: 16 residues. In germline, CDR1 is LGHDT, CDR2 YNNKEL (reference sequence). Written as DNA, the CDR3 is TGTGCCAGCAGCGCTCGACTAGCAGATAGCACAGATACGCAGTATTTT. Translation gives CASSARLADSTDTQYF.

A single count supports this clonotype. The chain joins TRBV4-2 to TRBJ2-4; D may be TRBD2 (6 bases). This CDR3 comprises 16 residues. Germline-derived CDR1 and CDR2 are LGHNA and YNFKEQ. Trimming stripped 0 bases from V and 3 bases from J, with 12 bases between. The CDR3 here is CASSQDAGLVKNIQYF. Written as DNA, the CDR3 is TGTGCCAGCAGCCAAGATGCGGGGCTAGTCAAAAACATTCAGTACTTC.

The CDR3 here is CASSHLGGQETYEQYF. CDR3 sequence (DNA): TGTGCCAGCAGCCACTTGGGGGGACAGGAGACCTACGAGCAGTACTTC. V usage is TRBV9 and J usage is TRBJ2-7; 8 bases line up with TRBD1. The trim removed 4 bases at V and 2 bases at J, leaving 11 bases unmatched. The CDR3 extends over 16 amino acids. Germline V gene sequence: CDR1 SGDLS, CDR2 YYNGEE. Together with reference TRBV9 and TRBJ2-7, the CDR3 gives the full variable domain: DSGVTQTPKHLITATGQRVTLRCSPRSGDLSVYWYQQSLDQGLQFLIQYYNGEERAKGNILERFSAQQFPDLHSELNLSSLELGDSALYFCASSHLGGQETYEQYFGPGTRLTVT.

This clonotype was counted many times. This chain uses TRBV7-2 with TRBJ2-3; D is perhaps TRBD2 (5 bases). The CDR3 is 15 amino acids. V gave up 3 bases and J gave up 3 bases, with 13 bases separating them. The germline V gene encodes CDR1 SGHTA and CDR2 FQGNSA. The CDR3 nucleotides read TGTGCCAGCAGCTTGGGCGGGCGACCTACAGATACGCAGTATTTT. Its protein product is CASSLGGRPTDTQYF.

This clonotype was counted at least ten times. This chain joins TRBV7-8 and TRBJ2-2; 10 positions agree with TRBD2. With V trimmed by 5 bases and J by 3 bases, 9 bases remained unmatched. The CDR3 runs to 17 residues. Germline CDR1 and CDR2: SGHVS and FQNEAQ. This chain's CDR3 is CASSQLAGEMDTGELFF. The CDR3 DNA follows: TGTGCCAGCAGCCAGCTAGCGGGAGAAATGGACACCGGGGAGCTGTTTTTT.

This clonotype was recorded many times. The V gene is TRBV12-5, the J gene TRBJ1-5; TRBD1 aligns across 9 bases. V gave up 6 bases and J gave up 5 bases; unmatched junction bases: 5. The CDR3 is 14 residues long. Germline V gives CDR1 LGHNT, CDR2 FRNRAP. The CDR3 nucleotides are TGTGCTAGTGGACCCGACAGGGGGTATCAGCCCCAGCATTTT. This translates into CASGPDRGYQPQHF.

The sample holds many counts of this clonotype. The gene calls are TRBV10-3 and TRBJ1-2; no definite D call. Per germline, CDR1 ENHRY and CDR2 SYGVKD. CDR3 length equals 12 residues. V was clipped by 10 bases and J by 0 bases, with 9 bases between them. CDR3 bases: TGTGCCACTCATACCGCTAACTATGGCTACACCTTC. This codes for CATHTANYGYTF.

This clonotype was found a few times. The chain links TRBV5-1 to TRBJ2-5, with a tentative D call TRBD1 (6 bases). V gave up 3 bases and J gave up 0 bases, with 9 bases separating them. This CDR3 spans 14 amino acids. Germline CDR1 and CDR2: SGHRS and YFSETQ. The CDR3 is CASSSQGYQETQYF. Here the CDR3 DNA reads TGCGCCAGCAGCTCCCAGGGGTACCAAGAGACCCAGTACTTC.

This clonotype was counted only a few times. The V and J genes are TRBV12-3 or TRBV12-4 and TRBJ2-7; 9 positions agree with TRBD1. With 3 bases clipped from V and 6 bases from J, the junction kept 9 bases outside the gene matches. CDR3 length: 15 residues. In DNA form, the CDR3 reads TGTGCCAGCAGTTTCGCCGGGACAGGGAGAGGCGAGCAGTACTTC. Its protein product is CASSFAGTGRGEQYF.

The chain links TRBV20-1 to TRBJ2-1, with D uncertain. The V gene's germline CDR1 is DFQATT and CDR2 SNEGSKA (reference sequence). V lost 3 bases to trimming and J lost 2 bases, with 2 bases between them. This CDR3 has 11 residues. The CDR3 is CSARAYNEQFF. The CDR3 DNA sequence: TGCAGTGCTAGGGCCTACAATGAGCAGTTCTTC.

In this sample, this clonotype turned up many times. V and J are TRBV12-3 or TRBV12-4 and TRBJ1-2; D not resolved. The V end was cut by 2 bases, the J end by 3 bases, with 7 bases between. This CDR3 region has 13 residues. CDR3 sequence (DNA): TGTGCCAGCAGTTTAACGGCCTACTATGGCTACACCTTC. It translates to CASSLTAYYGYTF.

This clonotype was counted ten times or more. This rearrangement joins TRBV3-1 to TRBJ2-4; D ambiguous. The CDR3 has 13 residues. Germline V gene data show CDR1 as LGHDT and CDR2 as YNNKEL (reference sequence). V shed 2 bases and J shed 8 bases, with 10 bases lying between them. The CDR3: CASSQNARDIQYF. As DNA, the CDR3 is TGTGCCAGCAGCCAAAACGCTAGAGACATTCAGTACTTC.

This clonotype was picked up a small number of times. V is TRBV7-3 and J is TRBJ2-1, with 14 bases that match TRBD2. Germline V gives CDR1 SGHTA, CDR2 FQGTGA. V trimming: 3 bases; J trimming: 8 bases; junction bases outside the gene matches: 9. The CDR3 length is 17 residues. The CDR3 protein is CASSFGLAGGIGYEQFF. CDR3 sequence (DNA): TGTGCCAGCAGCTTCGGACTAGCGGGAGGTATAGGTTATGAGCAGTTCTTC.